Listed here are 30 T cell receptor beta chains from one sample, sequenced in a study of blood T cell repertoires in COVID-19. Here immunoSEQ multiplex PCR was the method, and the copy in TCRdb shows in-frame clones only, minus some. The repertoire holds tens of thousands of clones, with 70% to 80% as singletons. Sequenced input: peripheral blood. The receptor source for this set is a man aged 50-60 years with active or convalescent COVID-19.

The V and J genes are TRBV24-1 and TRBJ2-1; 12 bases map to TRBD2. The germline CDR1 and CDR2 sequences are KGHDR and SFDVKD. The CDR3 has 14 amino acids. J was trimmed by 7 bases and V by 9 bases; bases with no gene match: 6. The CDR3 spells CATSGTSGSNEQFF. The DNA for the CDR3 is TGTGCCACCTCCGGGACTAGCGGGTCGAATGAGCAGTTCTTC.

This rearrangement joins TRBV2 to TRBJ2-7, with TRBD1 matching over 8 bases. Per germline, CDR1 SNHLY and CDR2 FYNNEI. This CDR3 region has 18 residues. With V trimmed by 3 bases and J by 1 base, 14 bases remained unmatched. The DNA for the CDR3 is TGTGCCAGCAGTGATTCCCAACAGGGGGGAATTCGGTCCTACGAGCAGTACTTC. This encodes CASSDSQQGGIRSYEQYF.

This chain connects TRBV5-6 to TRBJ1-1; no reliable D call. CDR3 length: 14 amino acids. The germline CDR1 and CDR2 sequences are SGHDT and YYEEEE. V was trimmed by 4 bases and J by 0 bases, leaving 10 bases between them. The CDR3 DNA sequence: TGTGCCAGCAGCCTGCGTAGAGTGAACACTGAAGCTTTCTTT. This sequence encodes CASSLRRVNTEAFF.

This rearrangement joins TRBV6-5 to TRBJ2-1, with 7 nucleotides matching TRBD2. Unmatched junction bases numbered 4, after V lost 2 bases and J lost 3 bases. This CDR3 is 15 amino acids long. Germline values: CDR1 MNHEY, CDR2 SVGAGI. The CDR3 protein is CASSYARDYYNEQFF. The CDR3, as DNA: TGTGCCAGCAGTTACGCACGGGACTACTACAATGAGCAGTTCTTC.

V is TRBV4-1 and J is TRBJ2-1; TRBD2 aligns across 7 bases. CDR1 MGHRA and CDR2 YSYEKL come from the germline V gene. The V and J ends lost 1 base and 6 bases, in that order; junction bases with no gene match: 9. This CDR3 contains 16 residues. The CDR3 reads CASSQGRGLGTNEQFF. CDR3 DNA: TGCGCCAGCAGCCAAGGGCGGGGGTTAGGTACCAATGAGCAGTTCTTC.

This rearrangement joins TRBV19 to TRBJ1-1, with unresolved D. V lost 4 bases and J lost 5, with 14 bases in between. This CDR3 comprises 14 residues. Germline values: CDR1 LNHDA, CDR2 SQIVND (reference sequence). The CDR3 nucleotides are TGTGCCAGTAGTACAGCGACCGGGAGAACTGAAGCTTTCTTT. It yields the protein CASSTATGRTEAFF.

The DNA of the CDR3 is TGCGCCAGCGCGGGGGGACTCCAGGTCAAGCAGTACTTC. Protein sequence: CASAGGLQVKQYF. V and J are TRBV4-1 and TRBJ2-7, with 8 positions matching TRBD2. The germline CDR1 and CDR2 sequences are MGHRA and YSYEKL. The CDR3 runs 13 residues. V was clipped by 8 bases and J by 8 bases; unmatched bases: 11.

The J gene is TRBJ2-7, the V gene TRBV7-8; TRBD1 is a possible D gene (6 bases). Trimming stripped 1 base from V and 6 bases from J, with 19 bases between. This CDR3 is 16 amino acids long. Germline-derived CDR1 and CDR2 are SGHVS and FQNEAQ. The CDR3 sequence is CASSLVFREQGGEQYF. The CDR3 DNA reads as TGTGCCAGCAGCTTAGTGTTCCGGGAACAAGGGGGCGAGCAGTACTTC.

The sample holds one count of this clone. The rearrangement links TRBV7-6 to TRBJ2-5; D remains unclear. Per germline, CDR1 SGHVS and CDR2 FNYEAQ. Trimming pared 2 bases from V and 1 base from J, leaving 11 bases between. The length of the CDR3 is 15 residues. The CDR3 region is CASSLLRRSQETQYF. The CDR3 DNA reads as TGTGCCAGCAGCTTACTCAGGCGTAGCCAAGAGACCCAGTACTTC.

The rearrangement links TRBV14 to TRBJ2-1; 9 bases line up with TRBD1. Germline CDR1 reads SGHDN; CDR2 reads FVKESK. The junction had 11 bases not matched to a gene; V was cut back by 6 bases and J by 8 bases. There are 15 residues in the CDR3. CDR3 amino acids: CASRFTGQGDDEQFF. The CDR3 DNA reads TGTGCCAGCAGGTTCACGGGACAGGGCGACGATGAGCAGTTCTTC.

This clone was seen only once. The rearrangement joins TRBV12-3 or TRBV12-4 to TRBJ2-1; possibly TRBD1 for D (6 bases). The CDR3 runs to 13 residues. V was cut by 10 bases and J by 5 bases, with 15 bases left in between. CDR3 residues: CATQGIGHNEQFF. The CDR3 coding sequence is TGTGCCACCCAGGGGATTGGCCACAATGAGCAGTTCTTC.

The chain carries TRBV10-3 and TRBJ1-1; 9 bases are shared with TRBD1. This CDR3 has 15 residues. Germline trimming cut 7 bases from V and 1 base from J; bases unmatched to any gene: 7. Germline V gene lookup returns CDR1 ENHRY and CDR2 SYGVKD. The CDR3 loop reads CAITSPGQGNTEAFF. CDR3 sequence (DNA): TGTGCCATCACCTCGCCGGGACAGGGGAACACTGAAGCTTTCTTT.

V usage is TRBV6-5 and J usage is TRBJ1-2; D is possibly TRBD1 (5 bases). Germline lookup yields CDR1 MNHEY and CDR2 SVGAGI. The CDR3 length is 14 residues. V was trimmed by 6 bases and J by 6 bases, leaving 17 bases between them. CDR3 bases: TGTGCCAGCAGCTTCAGGGTAGCAGAAGATGGCTACACCTTC. Protein: CASSFRVAEDGYTF.

Here the CDR3 DNA reads TGTGCCAGCACCGGTGCGGGAATCTATGGCTACACCTTC. Its protein product is CASTGAGIYGYTF. This chain uses TRBV6-5 with TRBJ1-2, with no clear D. This CDR3 is built from 13 residues. Germline CDR1 reads MNHEY; CDR2 reads SVGAGI. V lost 7 bases and J lost 4, with 13 bases in between.

This clone was counted only a few times. The chain combines TRBV19 with TRBJ1-6, with TRBD1 matching over 9 bases. The CDR3 contains 14 residues. Germline V lookup: CDR1 LNHDA, CDR2 SQIVND (reference sequence). Trimming removed 6 bases from V and 7 bases from J; junction bases left unmatched: 4. CDR3 amino acids: CASRPTGGNSPLHF. The CDR3 DNA follows: TGTGCCAGTAGACCGACAGGGGGAAATTCACCCCTCCACTTT.

The chain has TRBV2 and TRBJ1-2, with 9 bases that match TRBD1. The CDR3 is 13 amino acids. The J segment lost 8 bases and the V segment lost 5 bases, leaving 6 bases of the junction unmatched. Germline lookup yields CDR1 SNHLY and CDR2 FYNNEI. For the CDR3, the DNA is TGTGCCAGCAGTCCCGACAGGGGGAAAGGCTACACCTTC. It codes for CASSPDRGKGYTF.

The genes are TRBV4-1 and TRBJ1-6; D is unclear. Germline V CDR1 and CDR2: MGHRA, YSYEKL. The CDR3 is 15 amino acids. V was pared by 1 base and J by 7 bases, with 11 bases between. The CDR3 nucleotides read TGCGCCAGCAGCCAAGGCCAGGCTTCGAATTCACCCCTCCACTTT. Protein sequence: CASSQGQASNSPLHF.

The chain employs TRBV6-5 and TRBJ1-1; 8 nucleotides align to TRBD1. Trimming removed 4 bases from V and 5 bases from J; junction bases left unmatched: 6. Germline CDR1 reads MNHEY; CDR2 reads SVGAGI. The CDR3 is 14 residues long. The CDR3 nucleotides read TGTGCCAGCAGTTCCCCGACAGGGGAGACTGAAGCTTTCTTT. The encoded protein is CASSSPTGETEAFF.

The V call is TRBV18, the J call TRBJ2-2; 8 bases are shared with TRBD1. The V and J ends lost 6 bases and 4 bases, in that order; junction bases with no gene match: 7. Germline CDR1 reads KGHSH; CDR2 reads LQKENI. The CDR3 totals 15 residues. The CDR3 region is CASSPGTGGTGELFF. The CDR3 region has the DNA TGTGCCAGCTCTCCCGGGACAGGCGGCACCGGGGAGCTGTTTTTT.

The rearrangement joins TRBV10-3 to TRBJ2-5, with 10 bases matching TRBD2. The junction had 5 bases not matched to a gene; V was cut back by 2 bases and J by 2 bases. Germline V gene data show CDR1 as ENHRY and CDR2 as SYGVKD. The CDR3 contains 16 residues. The CDR3 loop reads CAISEASGGVQETQYF. Here the CDR3 DNA reads TGTGCCATCAGTGAGGCCAGCGGGGGGGTTCAAGAGACCCAGTACTTC.

The V gene is TRBV5-1, the J gene TRBJ1-4; weak D call: TRBD1 (5 bases). Germline V gene sequence: CDR1 SGHRS, CDR2 YFSETQ. V dropped 6 bases and J dropped 12 bases, with 21 bases sitting between them. This CDR3 spans 14 amino acids. The CDR3 is CASKLGAGGEELFF. CDR3 nucleotides: TGCGCCAGCAAATTGGGAGCAGGAGGGGAGGAACTGTTTTTT.

The chain employs TRBV10-3 and TRBJ2-3, with a tentative D call TRBD2 (6 bases). Germline loops: CDR1 ENHRY, CDR2 SYGVKD. CDR3 length: 13 residues. V lost 8 bases and J lost 2, with 11 bases in between. Here the CDR3 DNA reads TGTGCCATCCATGCGGGACTCACAGATACGCAGTATTTT. Translating it yields CAIHAGLTDTQYF.

This rearrangement joins TRBV7-2 to TRBJ2-1; D might be TRBD2 (7 bases). The germline CDR1 and CDR2 sequences are SGHTA and FQGNSA. Trimming removed 5 bases from V and 4 bases from J, with 15 bases in between. The CDR3 is made up of 15 amino acids. CDR3 in amino acids: CASSPGRGTYNEQFF. The CDR3, as DNA: TGTGCCAGCAGCCCAGGGCGGGGGACATACAATGAGCAGTTCTTC.

This chain links TRBV5-4 with TRBJ1-1; 9 bases match TRBD1. The CDR3 is 14 residues long. Germline trimming cut 5 bases from V and 4 bases from J; bases unmatched to any gene: 6. Germline-derived CDR1 and CDR2 are SGHNT and YYREEE (reference sequence). The CDR3 DNA reads TGTGCCAGCAGAGGACAGGGGCGAAGCACTGAAGCTTTCTTT. Protein sequence: CASRGQGRSTEAFF.

The rearrangement joins TRBV2 to TRBJ1-2; D is perhaps TRBD1 (5 bases). CDR3 length: 15 residues. V was cut by 0 bases and J by 5 bases, with 13 bases left in between. Germline assignment: CDR1 SNHLY and CDR2 FYNNEI. CDR3 in amino acids: CASSEAGQAEYGYTF. The DNA of the CDR3 is TGTGCCAGCAGTGAAGCGGGGCAGGCTGAATATGGCTACACCTTC.

The genes are TRBV7-9 and TRBJ2-1, with D hard to call. Germline CDR1 SEHNR, CDR2 FQNEAQ (reference sequence). Trimming removed 1 base from V and 8 bases from J, with 12 bases in between. The CDR3 is made up of 14 amino acids. CDR3 nucleotide sequence: TGTGCCAGCAGCTTAGGGCCAGATGTGGATGAGCAGTTCTTC. Translating it yields CASSLGPDVDEQFF.

This chain links TRBV2 with TRBJ1-6; no definite D call. The germline gives CDR1 SNHLY, CDR2 FYNNEI. Trimming shortened V by 2 bases and J by 0 bases, and 5 bases separated the two germline ends. There are 15 residues in the CDR3. The CDR3 spells CASSERRSYNSPLHF. CDR3 DNA: TGTGCCAGCAGTGAACGTCGCTCCTATAATTCACCCCTCCACTTT.

This rearrangement joins TRBV28 to TRBJ2-3; TRBD2 is a possible D gene (6 bases). Germline CDR1 is MDHEN and CDR2 is SYDVKM. The V end lost 8 bases, the J end lost 1 base, and 16 bases lay between the germline ends. The CDR3 covers 15 residues. CDR3 in amino acids: CASSPGLGGTDTQYF. The CDR3 DNA reads as TGTGCCAGCTCCCCGGGACTGGGAGGCACAGATACGCAGTATTTT.

The genes are TRBV6-5 and TRBJ1-1; 10 bases fit TRBD1. J was trimmed by 11 bases and V by 0 bases; bases with no gene match: 3. The CDR3 is 13 amino acids. Germline V gene lookup returns CDR1 MNHEY and CDR2 SVGAGI. The CDR3 nucleotides read TGTGCCAGCAGTTACTCGAAGGGACAGGGGGCTTTCTTT. Its translation: CASSYSKGQGAFF.

The count of this clone is one. The chain couples TRBV3-1 (or the pseudogene TRBV3-2) to TRBJ1-3; D gene ambiguous. The germline V gene has CDR1 LGHDT and CDR2 YNNKEL (reference sequence). Trimming stripped 5 bases from V and 6 bases from J, with 8 bases between. The CDR3 runs 12 residues. The CDR3 reads CASSSPVNTIYF. CDR3 in DNA: TGTGCCAGCAGCAGCCCGGTAAACACCATATATTTT.